The 14 T cell receptor beta chains reported below all come from one sample, sequenced in a study of blood T cell repertoires in COVID-19. TCRdb keeps only in-frame clones here, not all; method: immunoSEQ multiplex PCR. The table has fewer than 200,000 clones, around 82% seen once; the top ten hold roughly a tenth. The sequenced sample consisted of peripheral blood. Receptor source: a man aged 65 to 79 with active or convalescent COVID-19.

This clone was detected only a few times. The J gene is TRBJ1-6, the V gene TRBV9, with unresolved D. The CDR3 is 15 residues long. From germline, CDR1 is SGDLS and CDR2 YYNGEE. V lost 5 bases and J lost 0, with 9 bases in between. The chain's CDR3 is CASRAGSSYNSPLHF. Here the CDR3 DNA reads TGTGCCAGCAGGGCGGGGAGCTCCTATAATTCACCCCTCCACTTT.

J is TRBJ2-7 and V is TRBV3-1 (or the pseudogene TRBV3-2), with D perhaps matching TRBD2 (6 bases). The CDR3 consists of 15 residues. V lost 4 bases, J lost 1 base, and 14 bases lay in between. The germline gives CDR1 LGHDT, CDR2 YNNKEL (reference sequence). CDR3 region: CASSPGTGPSYEQYF. The DNA of the CDR3 is TGTGCCAGCAGCCCCGGGACTGGCCCGTCCTACGAGCAGTACTTC.

This clone was recorded a few times. The V gene is TRBV6-2 or TRBV6-3, the J gene TRBJ2-7, with 7 bases matching TRBD1. This CDR3 comprises 19 residues. Germline values: CDR1 MNHEY, CDR2 SVGEGT. J gave up 0 bases and V 5 bases, and 19 bases lay outside the gene matches. For the CDR3, the DNA is TGTGCCAGCAGTGACGCTCCGGGACAGCCGGGCGGTGGCTCCTACGAGCAGTACTTC. Protein product: CASSDAPGQPGGGSYEQYF.

The chain combines TRBV5-5 with TRBJ2-3; 9 bases match TRBD1. Germline lookup yields CDR1 SGHKS and CDR2 YYEKEE (reference sequence). The CDR3 is made up of 18 amino acids. The J segment lost 3 bases and the V segment lost 2 bases, leaving 13 bases of the junction unmatched. The CDR3 protein is CASSFTPRGQGRTDTQYF. CDR3 in DNA: TGTGCCAGCAGCTTTACGCCAAGAGGACAGGGGCGGACAGATACGCAGTATTTT. The full variable domain, in which reference TRBV5-5 and TRBJ2-3 provide the parts outside the CDR3, is DAGVTQSPTHLIKTRGQQVTLRCSPISGHKSVSWYQQVLGQGPQFIFQYYEKEERGRGNFPDRFSARQFPNYSSELNVNALLLGDSALYLCASSFTPRGQGRTDTQYFGPGTRLTVL.

The chain employs TRBV4-1 and TRBJ2-1; 8 bases fit TRBD1. The CDR3 spans 14 residues. Unmatched junction bases numbered 11, after V lost 4 bases and J lost 12 bases. The V gene's germline CDR1 is MGHRA and CDR2 YSYEKL. CDR3 protein: CASSREGTGQVQFF. In nucleotides, the CDR3 is TGCGCCAGCAGCCGCGAGGGGACAGGACAAGTGCAGTTCTTC.

This clone turned up a few times. The J gene is TRBJ2-7, the V gene TRBV11-2; D gene ambiguous. The CDR3 is 16 residues long. Trimming removed 0 bases from V and 3 bases from J, with 15 bases in between. Germline loops: CDR1 SGHAT, CDR2 FQNNGV. CDR3 loop: CASSLDQARSNYEQYF. The CDR3 region has the DNA TGTGCCAGCAGCTTAGATCAAGCCAGGTCAAACTACGAGCAGTACTTC.

In its sample, this clone was seen a few times. The CDR3 coding sequence is TGTGCCAGCACCCCCGGCACTGAAGCTTTCTTT. This encodes CASTPGTEAFF. This chain links TRBV7-9 with TRBJ1-1; no clear D gene. Germline V gene data show CDR1 as SEHNR and CDR2 as FQNEAQ (reference sequence). The V end was cut by 7 bases, the J end by 4 bases, with 7 bases between. The CDR3 loop spans 11 amino acids.

The chain carries TRBV7-9 and TRBJ2-7; D perhaps matches TRBD1 (6 bases). The V end lost 5 bases, the J end lost 6 bases, and 17 bases lay between the germline ends. The length of the CDR3 is 14 residues. Germline V gene lookup returns CDR1 SEHNR and CDR2 FQNEAQ (reference sequence). In nucleotides, the CDR3 is TGTGCCAGCAGCGGTTCTCGGGTCAGGGGCGAGCAGTACTTC. It specifies CASSGSRVRGEQYF. Variable domain in full (rest from reference TRBV7-9 and TRBJ2-7): DTGVSQNPRHKITKRGQNVTFRCDPISEHNRLYWYRQTLGQGPEFLTYFQNEAQLEKSRLLSDRFSAERPKGSFSTLEIQRTEQGDSAMYLCASSGSRVRGEQYFGPGTRLTVT.

The J gene is TRBJ2-3, the V gene TRBV30; 8 bases are shared with TRBD1. Germline values: CDR1 GTSNPN, CDR2 SVGIG (reference sequence). The CDR3 sequence is 14 residues long. V was clipped by 0 bases and J by 10 bases; unmatched bases: 9. The CDR3 region is CAWSVGQGWTPQYF. The CDR3 DNA reads TGTGCCTGGAGTGTTGGACAGGGTTGGACGCCGCAGTATTTT.

The chain links TRBV30 to TRBJ1-2, with D unclear. This CDR3 comprises 13 residues. The V gene's germline CDR1 is GTSNPN and CDR2 SVGIG (reference sequence). The V gene lost 0 bases and the J gene lost 6 bases, with 11 bases spanning the gap. The CDR3 DNA reads TGTGCCTGGAGTGTTTTAGTGGTGAATGGCTACACCTTC. The encoded protein is CAWSVLVVNGYTF.

The rearrangement joins TRBV20-1 to TRBJ2-2; 7 bases are shared with TRBD2. After removal of 3 bases from V and 3 bases from J, the junction contained 4 bases not matched to a gene. The CDR3 length is 14 residues. Germline values: CDR1 DFQATT, CDR2 SNEGSKA (reference sequence). This CDR3 reads CSASRAGDTGELFF. For the CDR3, the DNA is TGCAGTGCTAGTCGGGCGGGGGACACCGGGGAGCTGTTTTTT.

The rearrangement joins TRBV18 to TRBJ2-1, with 11 bases fitting TRBD1. V shed 3 bases and J 3 bases; nucleotides not matched to a gene: 4. Looked up from germline, CDR1 is KGHSH and CDR2 is LQKENI. The CDR3 spans 16 residues. Here the CDR3 DNA reads TGTGCCAGCTCACCGACTGGGACAGGGGGCTACAATGAGCAGTTCTTC. Its protein product is CASSPTGTGGYNEQFF. The complete variable domain, with remaining parts taken from reference TRBV18 and TRBJ2-1, reads NAGVMQNPRHLVRRRGQEARLRCSPMKGHSHVYWYRQLPEEGLKFMVYLQKENIIDESGMPKERFSAEFPKEGPSILRIQQVVRGDSAAYFCASSPTGTGGYNEQFFGPGTRLTVL.

The chain links TRBV11-2 to TRBJ2-6; D uncertain. This CDR3 spans 14 amino acids. The germline gives CDR1 SGHAT, CDR2 FQNNGV. V was clipped by 0 bases and J by 3 bases, with 3 bases between them. CDR3 amino acids: CASSLDRGANVLTF. CDR3 coding DNA: TGTGCCAGCAGCTTAGACCGTGGGGCCAACGTCCTGACTTTC.

The chain links TRBV10-1 to TRBJ2-1, with 10 bases matching TRBD2. V lost 1 base to trimming and J lost 3 bases; unmatched junction nucleotides: 0. Germline V gene data show CDR1 as WNHNN and CDR2 as SYGVQD (reference sequence). The CDR3 covers 15 residues. The chain's CDR3 is CASSELAGGYNEQFF. CDR3 coding DNA: TGCGCCAGCAGTGAGTTAGCGGGGGGCTACAATGAGCAGTTCTTC.